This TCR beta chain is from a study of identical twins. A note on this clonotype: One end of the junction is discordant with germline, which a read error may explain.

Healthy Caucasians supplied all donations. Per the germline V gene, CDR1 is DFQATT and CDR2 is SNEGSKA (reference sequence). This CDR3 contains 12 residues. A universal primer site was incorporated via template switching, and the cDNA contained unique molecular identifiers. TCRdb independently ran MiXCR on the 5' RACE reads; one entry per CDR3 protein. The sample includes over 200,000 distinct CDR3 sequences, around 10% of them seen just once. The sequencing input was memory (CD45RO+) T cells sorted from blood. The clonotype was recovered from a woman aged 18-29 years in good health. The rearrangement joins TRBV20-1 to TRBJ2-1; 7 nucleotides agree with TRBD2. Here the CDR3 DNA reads TGCAGTGCTAGAGATTTGGCGGGAGTCGTCTACTTC. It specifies CSARDLAGVVYF.